This T cell receptor beta chain came from a study of a mutant IDH1 vaccine in newly diagnosed glioma. Sequencing used immunoSEQ multiplex PCR; TCRdb keeps in-frame clones, though not all of them. The profile shows about 32,000 clones, around 77% of them singletons. Specified time point: week 35, safety follow-up. Vaccination comprised doses that each held 300 ug of mutant IDH1 20-mer peptide, plus topical imiquimod. In the case of this clone: Its antigen is as yet unknown.

Specimen: PBMCs, collected from a glioma patient whose treatment included an IDH1 peptide vaccine. The clonotype originates from a man aged 35-49 years with glioma. Some clones in this sample may be carry-over from other donors' samples.

The CDR3 sequence is CASSQERLNYGYTF. The CDR3 DNA is TGCGCCAGCAGCCAAGAAAGGCTAAACTATGGCTACACCTTC. The rearrangement joins TRBV4-3 to TRBJ1-2; D is unclear. Germline V gene sequence: CDR1 LGHNA, CDR2 YSLEER. CDR3 length: 14 residues. The ends were cut back, 0 bases at V and 2 bases at J, with 7 bases in the middle.